This T cell receptor beta chain was identified in a study of cytomegalovirus exposure and HLA in healthy donors. The germline V gene encodes CDR1 SGHTA and CDR2 FQGNSA. V shed 2 bases, J shed 1 base, and the junction held 2 bases outside the gene matches. The CDR3 contains 14 residues. The PCR ran on 60 Vbeta and 13 Jbeta primers. Data came from immunoSEQ multiplex PCR; TCRdb stores just in-frame clones and leaves some out. The sample shows 180,000 or so clones, 77% of them seen only once. Study outcomes and limitations: Within an earlier analysis, most TCR beta V segments proved productive either about 87% or about 30% of the time. Later analysis revealed greater clonal expansion in HLA-associated TCR beta chains than in equally common others. A later analysis appeared to link common viral pathogens to several of the most significant clusters. Of the V segments, some could not be distinguished, including TRBV6-2 and TRBV6-3, and were excluded.

About this clone: Its target is unknown.

This TCR derives from a man aged 18 to 35 in good health and CMV-seronegative. V usage is TRBV7-2 and J usage is TRBJ2-7, with 7 positions matching TRBD1. The source material was PBMCs. CDR3 amino acids: CASSLRDRSYEQYF. As DNA, the CDR3 is TGTGCCAGCAGCTTACGGGACAGATCCTACGAGCAGTACTTC.